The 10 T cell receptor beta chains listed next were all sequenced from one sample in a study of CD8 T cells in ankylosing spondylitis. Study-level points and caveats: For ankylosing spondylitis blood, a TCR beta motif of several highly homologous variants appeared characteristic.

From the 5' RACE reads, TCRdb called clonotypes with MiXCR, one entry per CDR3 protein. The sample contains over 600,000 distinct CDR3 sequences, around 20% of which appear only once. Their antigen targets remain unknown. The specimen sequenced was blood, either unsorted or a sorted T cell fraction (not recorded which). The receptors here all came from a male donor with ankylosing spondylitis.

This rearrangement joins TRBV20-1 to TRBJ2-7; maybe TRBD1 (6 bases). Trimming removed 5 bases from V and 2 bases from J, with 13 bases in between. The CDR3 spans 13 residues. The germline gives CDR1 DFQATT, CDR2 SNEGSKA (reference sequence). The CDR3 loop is CSAQDRTTYEQYF. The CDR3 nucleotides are TGCAGTGCTCAGGACAGAACGACCTACGAGCAGTACTTC.

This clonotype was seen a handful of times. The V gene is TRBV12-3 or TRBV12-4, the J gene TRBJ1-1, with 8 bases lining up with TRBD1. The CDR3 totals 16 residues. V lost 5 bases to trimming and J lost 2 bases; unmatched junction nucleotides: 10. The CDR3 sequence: CASSSRQGIVNTEAFF. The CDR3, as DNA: TGTGCCAGCAGTAGTAGACAGGGGATAGTCAACACTGAAGCTTTCTTT.

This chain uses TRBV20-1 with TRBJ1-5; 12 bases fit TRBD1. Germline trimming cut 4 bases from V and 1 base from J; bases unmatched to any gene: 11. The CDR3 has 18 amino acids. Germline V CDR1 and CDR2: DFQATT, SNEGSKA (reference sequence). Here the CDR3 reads CSATPGTGGRFSNQPQHF. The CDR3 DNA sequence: TGCAGTGCTACGCCCGGGACAGGGGGCAGGTTCAGCAATCAGCCCCAGCATTTT.

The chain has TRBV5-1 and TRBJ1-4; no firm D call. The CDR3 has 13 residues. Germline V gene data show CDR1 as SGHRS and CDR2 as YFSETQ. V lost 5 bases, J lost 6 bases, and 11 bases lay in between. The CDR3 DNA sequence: TGCGCCAGCAGTGCGGGAGCCGATGAAAAACTGTTTTTT. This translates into CASSAGADEKLFF.

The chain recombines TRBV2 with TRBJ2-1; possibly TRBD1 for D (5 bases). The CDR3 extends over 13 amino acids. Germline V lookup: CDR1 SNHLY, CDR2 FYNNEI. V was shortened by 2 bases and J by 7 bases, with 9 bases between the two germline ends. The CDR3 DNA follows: TGTGCCAGCAGTGAACCTTGGACAAATGAGCAGTTCTTC. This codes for CASSEPWTNEQFF.

The CDR3 reads CASSFVQGAGNTIYF. Written as DNA, the CDR3 is TGTGCCAGCAGCTTCGTGCAGGGGGCTGGAAACACCATATATTTT. The chain links TRBV5-5 to TRBJ1-3; 7 bases agree with TRBD1. Germline CDR1 is SGHKS and CDR2 is YYEKEE (reference sequence). The CDR3 loop spans 15 amino acids. V dropped 2 bases and J dropped 2; count of bases not matched to a gene: 4.

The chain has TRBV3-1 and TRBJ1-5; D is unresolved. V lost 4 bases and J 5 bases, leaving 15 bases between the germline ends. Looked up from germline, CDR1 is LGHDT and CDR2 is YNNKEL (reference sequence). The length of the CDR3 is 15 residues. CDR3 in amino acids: CASSRGTYSDQPQHF. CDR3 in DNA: TGTGCCAGCAGCCGAGGCACCTACAGCGATCAGCCCCAGCATTTT.

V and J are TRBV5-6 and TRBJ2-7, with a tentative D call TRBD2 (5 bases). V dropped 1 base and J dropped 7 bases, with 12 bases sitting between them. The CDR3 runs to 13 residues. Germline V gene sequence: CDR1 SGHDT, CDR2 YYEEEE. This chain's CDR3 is CASSLRELREQYF. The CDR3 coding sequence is TGTGCCAGCAGCTTGAGGGAGCTCCGGGAGCAGTACTTC.

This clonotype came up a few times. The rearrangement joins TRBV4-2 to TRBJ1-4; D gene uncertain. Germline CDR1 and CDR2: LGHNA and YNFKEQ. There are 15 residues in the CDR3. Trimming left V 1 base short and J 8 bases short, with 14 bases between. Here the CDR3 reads CASSQGTALGEKLFF. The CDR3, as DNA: TGTGCCAGCAGCCAAGGCACAGCCTTAGGAGAAAAACTGTTTTTT.

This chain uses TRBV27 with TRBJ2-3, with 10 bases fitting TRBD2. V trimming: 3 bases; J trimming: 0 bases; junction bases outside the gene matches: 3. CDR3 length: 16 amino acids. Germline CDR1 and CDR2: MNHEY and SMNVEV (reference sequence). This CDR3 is CASSFTGLASTDTQYF. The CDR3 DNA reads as TGTGCCAGCAGTTTCACGGGACTAGCGAGCACAGATACGCAGTATTTT.